This T cell receptor (beta chain) appears in the sequencing data of a study of blood T cell repertoires in COVID-19. Study-wide background: Donors in the United States, Italy and Spain gave samples during acute or convalescent COVID-19. The analysed material was cDNA or gDNA that came from T cells, B-cell-depleted T cells, or PBMCs.

Per the study methods: Reference gene primer amplification gave estimated nucleated cell counts. The method was immunoSEQ multiplex PCR; TCRdb's version includes in-frame clones alone and lacks a portion of them. V, J and clone size were drawn from that table, and D and trimming were deduced from the DNA. The table lists over 65,000 clones, roughly 80% of them singletons. The trim removed 6 bases at V and 2 bases at J, leaving 7 bases unmatched. Germline CDR1 reads LNHDA; CDR2 reads SQIVND (reference sequence). CDR3 length: 15 residues. V is TRBV19 and J is TRBJ1-5; 7 positions agree with TRBD1. The source material was peripheral blood. The receptor was isolated from a woman between 40 and 55 years old with active or convalescent COVID-19. The CDR3 loop reads CASRHTGVGNQPQHF. CDR3 nucleotide sequence: TGTGCCAGTAGGCATACAGGGGTCGGCAATCAGCCCCAGCATTTT.